The count of the clone carrying this T cell receptor (beta chain) is one. The CDR3 covers 14 residues. Trimming pared 7 bases from V and 6 bases from J, leaving 13 bases between. Germline-derived CDR1 and CDR2 are LNHDA and SQIVND (reference sequence). The data were taken from a study of blood T cell repertoires in COVID-19. The overall study: Sites across the United States, Italy and Spain contributed samples from acute and convalescent COVID-19.

The method was immunoSEQ multiplex PCR; TCRdb's version includes in-frame clones alone and lacks a portion of them. This repertoire shows 85,000 to 120,000 clones, about nine tenths found once; its top ten account for 4% to 5.5%. This chain connects TRBV19 to TRBJ1-6; D is possibly TRBD1 (6 bases). This clonotype originated in a woman between 45 and 60 years old with COVID-19, enrolled during active disease. The sequencing input was peripheral blood. CDR3 loop: CASTMGGGNSPLHF. DNA for the CDR3: TGTGCCAGTACAATGGGAGGGGGTAATTCACCCCTCCACTTT.